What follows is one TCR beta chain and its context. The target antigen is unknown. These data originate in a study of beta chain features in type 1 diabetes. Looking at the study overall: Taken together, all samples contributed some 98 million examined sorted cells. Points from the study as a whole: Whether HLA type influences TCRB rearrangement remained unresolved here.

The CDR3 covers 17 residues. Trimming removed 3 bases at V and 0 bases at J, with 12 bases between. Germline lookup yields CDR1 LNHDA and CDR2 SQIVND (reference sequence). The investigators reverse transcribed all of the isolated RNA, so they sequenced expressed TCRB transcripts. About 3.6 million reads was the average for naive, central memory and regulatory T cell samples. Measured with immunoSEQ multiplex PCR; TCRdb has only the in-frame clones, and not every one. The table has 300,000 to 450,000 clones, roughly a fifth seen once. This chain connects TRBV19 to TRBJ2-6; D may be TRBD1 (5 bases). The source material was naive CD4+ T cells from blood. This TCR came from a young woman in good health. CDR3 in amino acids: CASSIAGKVSGANVLTF. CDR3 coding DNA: TGTGCCAGTAGTATCGCAGGGAAAGTCTCTGGGGCCAACGTCCTGACTTTC.